The 6 T cell receptor beta chains listed next were all sequenced from one sample in a study of cytomegalovirus exposure and HLA in healthy donors. The PCR used 60 Vbeta and 13 Jbeta primers. Profiling relied on immunoSEQ multiplex PCR, and the TCRdb table lists in-frame clones only, not all of them. The data contain about 250,000 clones, around 90% of them seen just once; the ten biggest clones take up roughly 1.5%. What was sequenced was PBMCs. Receptor source: a girl aged 2 to 9 in good health and CMV-seronegative.

The chain joins TRBV18 to TRBJ1-5; 7 nucleotides line up with TRBD1. Germline CDR1 and CDR2: KGHSH and LQKENI. This CDR3 is built from 14 residues. With V trimmed by 3 bases and J by 4 bases, 3 bases remained unmatched. The CDR3 coding sequence is TGTGCCAGCTCACCCCAGGGGGGTAATCAGCCCCAGCATTTT. Protein: CASSPQGGNQPQHF.

This clone appeared a single time. This sequence joins TRBV2 and TRBJ2-7, with D possibly matching TRBD1 (5 bases). The CDR3 loop spans 13 amino acids. Trimming took 8 bases from V and 3 from J, leaving 14 bases between them. Germline V CDR1 and CDR2: SNHLY, FYNNEI. The CDR3: CASGMTVIYEQYF. Written as DNA, the CDR3 is TGTGCCAGCGGGATGACAGTCATCTACGAGCAGTACTTC.

This clone was observed a single time. V is TRBV6-6 and J is TRBJ1-5; D gene ambiguous. Per the germline V gene, CDR1 is MNHNY and CDR2 is SVGAGI (reference sequence). The V and J ends lost 4 bases and 6 bases respectively, with 4 bases between them. CDR3 length: 11 residues. This chain's CDR3 is CASSSGQPQHF. The CDR3 DNA reads TGTGCCAGCAGTTCCGGTCAGCCCCAGCATTTT.

The chain couples TRBV6-5 to TRBJ2-3, with 7 bases matching TRBD2. The CDR3 totals 13 residues. Trimming took 4 bases from V and 4 from J; bases not matched to a gene: 2. Germline CDR1 reads MNHEY; CDR2 reads SVGAGI. This CDR3 is CASSSSGSDTQYF. The CDR3 coding sequence is TGTGCCAGCAGTTCTAGCGGCTCAGATACGCAGTATTTT.

This clone was observed once. The genes are TRBV19 and TRBJ1-1; 8 bases line up with TRBD1. The CDR3 is 14 residues long. V was clipped by 5 bases and J by 7 bases; unmatched bases: 9. CDR1 and CDR2 (germline): LNHDA, SQIVND (reference sequence). Here the CDR3 reads CASSSGQGFGEAFF. The CDR3 DNA reads as TGTGCCAGTAGTTCCGGACAGGGATTCGGTGAAGCTTTCTTT.

The genes are TRBV10-3 and TRBJ1-2; D unclear. The V gene lost 4 bases and the J gene lost 1 base, with 10 bases spanning the gap. The CDR3 consists of 14 residues. Germline CDR1 and CDR2: ENHRY and SYGVKD. CDR3 region: CAISGGDLNYGYTF. The CDR3 nucleotides are TGTGCCATCAGTGGGGGAGATCTTAACTATGGCTACACCTTC.